What follows is one TCR beta chain and its context. This sample is drawn from a study of blood T cell repertoires in COVID-19. Across the whole study: Whether acute or convalescent, the COVID-19 samples came from the United States, Italy and Spain.

This CDR3 is built from 18 residues. CDR1 is LGHDT, CDR2 YNNKEL, per germline (reference sequence). Trimming shortened V by 1 base and J by 12 bases, and 28 bases separated the two germline ends. In the source study's methods: Using reference gene primer amplification, nucleated cell counts were estimated. The protocol was immunoSEQ multiplex PCR, while the TCRdb copy is restricted to in-frame clones and leaves out a portion. V, J and clone size were drawn from that table, and D and trimming were deduced from the DNA. This sample has about 290,000 clones, with around nine tenths found just once. This chain connects TRBV3-1 (or the pseudogene TRBV3-2) to TRBJ2-1, with D possibly TRBD2 on 5 matching bases. This receptor was taken from a woman aged 35 to 49 who had recovered from COVID-19. Material: peripheral blood. The CDR3 sequence is CASSQGVGRGLAGAGQFF. The CDR3 bases are TGTGCCAGCAGCCAAGGAGTAGGCCGCGGACTTGCGGGCGCGGGGCAGTTCTTC.